Presented here are 23 T cell receptor beta chains from one specimen sequenced in a study of T cells in Graves' hyperthyroidism and ophthalmopathy (dated by TCRdb to the late 2010s). Libraries were constructed by multiplex PCR. Sequenced using an Illumina HiSeq 2000. Amplification of TCR beta CDR3 regions was carried out from RNA transcripts. The TCR CDR3 was subjected to a first round of RT-PCR using the HTBI primer set and the Qiagen OneStep RT-PCR kit. Using fastp trimming at Q25 and MiXCR clonotype assembly, TCRdb reanalyzed the public sequencing data and kept in-frame beta chains. Each entry merges the rows of one CDR3 protein and shows their most common DNA and genes. The table for this sample lists about 640,000 distinct CDR3 sequences; more than 20% of them were counted only once. In total, the top ten clones hold 30% to 40% of the sample. The sample consisted of blood. These receptors were taken from a man aged 30-40 years with Graves' ophthalmopathy.

This sequence joins TRBV9 and TRBJ2-3; D is perhaps TRBD2 (5 bases). This CDR3 comprises 15 residues. Germline V gene data show CDR1 as SGDLS and CDR2 as YYNGEE. Trimming took off 4 bases at V and 0 bases at J, with 12 bases between the two ends. The CDR3 nucleotides are TGTGCCAGCAGCCCTAGCCCCTCTAGCACAGATACGCAGTATTTT. Amino acid sequence: CASSPSPSSTDTQYF. The full variable domain, rest sourced from reference TRBV9 and TRBJ2-3, is DSGVTQTPKHLITATGQRVTLRCSPRSGDLSVYWYQQSLDQGLQFLIQYYNGEERAKGNILERFSAQQFPDLHSELNLSSLELGDSALYFCASSPSPSSTDTQYFGPGTRLTVL.

In this sample, this clonotype turned up once. The chain employs TRBV6-1 and TRBJ2-5, with D perhaps matching TRBD1 (6 bases). The germline V gene has CDR1 MNHNS and CDR2 SASEGT. The CDR3 extends over 13 amino acids. The V and J ends lost 6 bases and 5 bases respectively, with 13 bases between them. CDR3 nucleotides: TGTGCCAGCAGGCCGCTGGGGGCCGAGACCCAGTACTTC. Protein: CASRPLGAETQYF.

This chain uses TRBV10-3 with TRBJ2-1; D remains unclear. Trimming pared 0 bases from V and 3 bases from J, leaving 6 bases between. CDR3 length: 14 residues. Germline assignment: CDR1 ENHRY and CDR2 SYGVKD. The CDR3 protein is CAISESIDYNEQFF. The DNA for the CDR3 is TGTGCCATCAGTGAGTCGATAGACTACAATGAGCAGTTCTTC.

This clonotype was picked up many times. V is TRBV5-1 and J is TRBJ2-5; the match to TRBD2 covers 9 bases. V lost 0 bases to trimming and J lost 5 bases; unmatched junction nucleotides: 2. CDR3 length: 14 amino acids. Germline V lookup: CDR1 SGHRS, CDR2 YFSETQ. The CDR3 loop reads CASSLGGLAETQYF. CDR3 nucleotide sequence: TGCGCCAGCAGCTTGGGAGGACTAGCGGAGACCCAGTACTTC.

The chain is built from TRBV5-5 and TRBJ2-1, with 8 bases matching TRBD2. Losses at the gene ends were 4 bases for V and 5 bases for J; bases not matched to a gene: 11. This CDR3 contains 16 residues. The germline CDR1 and CDR2 sequences are SGHKS and YYEKEE (reference sequence). The DNA for the CDR3 is TGTGCCAGCAGCCCATCCCCGGGACTAGACCACAATGAGCAGTTCTTC. Translated: CASSPSPGLDHNEQFF.

CDR3 nucleotide sequence: TGCGCCAGCTTAGCGGGAATGAACACCGGGGAGCTGTTTTTT. This encodes CASLAGMNTGELFF. J is TRBJ2-2 and V is TRBV5-1, with 8 bases identical to TRBD2. The CDR3 covers 14 residues. CDR1 and CDR2 (germline): SGHRS, YFSETQ. With V trimmed by 7 bases and J by 1 base, 3 bases remained unmatched.

The chain is built from TRBV9 and TRBJ2-7; the D gene could be TRBD1 or TRBD2 (5 bases each). CDR1 SGDLS and CDR2 YYNGEE come from the germline V gene. The CDR3 consists of 14 residues. Trimming shortened V by 2 bases and J by 4 bases, and 13 bases separated the two germline ends. The CDR3 here is CASSVSGDVYEQYF. The CDR3 DNA follows: TGTGCCAGCAGCGTCTCCGGGGACGTATACGAGCAGTACTTC.

This clonotype was detected ten times or more. The CDR3 here is CSARTTSGSYNEQFF. As DNA, the CDR3 is TGCAGTGCTAGAACGACTAGCGGTTCCTACAATGAGCAGTTCTTC. This chain connects TRBV20-1 to TRBJ2-1; 9 nucleotides match TRBD2. This CDR3 region has 15 residues. Germline CDR1 DFQATT, CDR2 SNEGSKA (reference sequence). J gave up 1 base and V 2 bases, and 3 bases lay outside the gene matches.

This clonotype was detected many times. The V call is TRBV12-3 or TRBV12-4, the J call TRBJ1-5; D uncertain. The CDR3 is 13 residues long. V dropped 6 bases and J dropped 2 bases, with 8 bases sitting between them. In DNA, the CDR3 is TGTGCCAGCAGCTTTGGCGGCAATCAGCCCCAGCATTTT. It encodes CASSFGGNQPQHF.

This clonotype was observed a handful of times. The chain carries TRBV29-1 and TRBJ1-1; perhaps TRBD1 as D (5 bases). The CDR3 sequence is 10 residues long. V shed 7 bases and J shed 7 bases, with 10 bases lying between them. Germline V CDR1 and CDR2: SQVTM, ANQGSEA. As DNA, the CDR3 is TGCAGCGCTAAAACAGGTGAAGCTTTCTTT. Translation: CSAKTGEAFF.

In its sample, this clonotype was seen a few times. The rearrangement links TRBV5-6 to TRBJ2-5; 7 bases align to TRBD1. The V gene's germline CDR1 is SGHDT and CDR2 YYEEEE. Trimming cost V 0 bases and J 7 bases; bases outside gene matches: 9. The CDR3 is 15 amino acids. The CDR3 region is CASSLGQGQPWTQYF. The CDR3 DNA follows: TGTGCCAGCAGCTTGGGACAGGGACAACCGTGGACCCAGTACTTC.

The chain joins TRBV3-1 to TRBJ2-7; 8 bases fit TRBD2. The CDR3 extends over 16 amino acids. The V gene end was trimmed by 2 bases and the J gene end by 6 bases; junction bases not matched to a gene: 12. Per germline, CDR1 LGHDT and CDR2 YNNKEL (reference sequence). The CDR3 sequence is CASSQLGGRLMGEQYF. CDR3 bases: TGTGCCAGCAGCCAATTAGGCGGGAGGTTAATGGGCGAGCAGTACTTC.

This clonotype came up a few times. The V and J genes are TRBV7-9 and TRBJ2-5; the D gene could be TRBD1 or TRBD2 (5 bases each). V was clipped by 2 bases and J by 6 bases, with 19 bases between them. Germline CDR1 reads SEHNR; CDR2 reads FQNEAQ (reference sequence). The CDR3 is made up of 16 amino acids. CDR3 loop: CASSLPSGTQRKTQYF. CDR3 DNA: TGTGCCAGCAGCTTACCTTCGGGGACCCAGAGAAAGACCCAGTACTTC. The whole variable domain, remainder taken from reference TRBV7-9 and TRBJ2-5, is DTGVSQNPRHKITKRGQNVTFRCDPISEHNRLYWYRQTLGQGPEFLTYFQNEAQLEKSRLLSDRFSAERPKGSFSTLEIQRTEQGDSAMYLCASSLPSGTQRKTQYFGPGTRLLVL.

This clonotype was seen a few times. This sequence joins TRBV6-2 or TRBV6-3 and TRBJ1-1; D perhaps matches TRBD1 (5 bases). This CDR3 comprises 16 residues. The germline V gene has CDR1 MNHEY and CDR2 SVGEGT. V was cut by 0 bases and J by 1 base, with 12 bases left in between. The CDR3 loop reads CASSYSMGGPNTEAFF. In DNA, the CDR3 is TGTGCCAGCAGTTACTCGATGGGGGGACCGAACACTGAAGCTTTCTTT.

This clonotype was recorded once. CDR3 sequence (DNA): TGCAGTGCTTTTACTCGGGATCCACCGCGCGAGCAGTACTTC. Amino acids: CSAFTRDPPREQYF. The chain links TRBV20-1 to TRBJ2-7; weak D call: TRBD2 (5 bases). The CDR3 loop spans 14 amino acids. Germline V lookup: CDR1 DFQATT, CDR2 SNEGSKA (reference sequence). V was cut by 5 bases and J by 6 bases, with 20 bases left in between.

This clonotype was detected a few times. V gene TRBV9 combines with J gene TRBJ2-7; D not resolved. This CDR3 spans 14 amino acids. From germline, CDR1 is SGDLS and CDR2 YYNGEE. The V end lost 3 bases, the J end lost 3 bases, and 13 bases lay between the germline ends. The CDR3, as DNA: TGTGCCAGCAGCGCAAAAGACAATAACTACGAGCAGTACTTC. This translates into CASSAKDNNYEQYF.

This clonotype showed up just a few times. The chain employs TRBV5-1 and TRBJ2-5, with 10 nucleotides matching TRBD2. Germline CDR1 SGHRS, CDR2 YFSETQ. The CDR3 has 16 amino acids. Trimming took 0 bases from V and 6 from J; bases not matched to a gene: 8. CDR3 DNA sequence: TGCGCCAGCAGCTTGGCTGTGCGTAGCGGGAGGAAGACCCAGTACTTC. This sequence encodes CASSLAVRSGRKTQYF.

This clonotype was observed at least ten times. The chain joins TRBV11-2 to TRBJ2-6; D remains unclear. Germline assignment: CDR1 SGHAT and CDR2 FQNNGV. Trimming removed 4 bases from V and 4 bases from J, with 5 bases in between. The CDR3 loop spans 13 amino acids. CDR3 region: CASSYGGANVLTF. Here the CDR3 DNA reads TGTGCCAGCAGCTACGGAGGGGCCAACGTCCTGACTTTC.

As concerns this clonotype: The junction departs from germline at one end; a sequencing error may be responsible. The chain carries TRBV20-1 and TRBJ1-2; D unclear. CDR1 and CDR2 from the germline V gene are DFQATT and SNEGSKA (reference sequence). There are 13 residues in the CDR3. The CDR3 DNA reads TGCAGTGCTAGAGCTGGGGAGAACTATGGCCACACCTTC. It specifies CSARAGENYGHTF.

Concerning this clonotype: A read error may be the cause here, since a much bigger clone is one base away. The chain combines TRBV2 with TRBJ2-7; D ambiguous. This CDR3 contains 11 residues. Looked up from germline, CDR1 is SNHLY and CDR2 is FYNNEI. DNA for the CDR3: TGTGCCGGCAGTGAACTCTACGAGCAGTACTTC. Its translation is CAGSELYEQYF.

The chain uses TRBV7-2 and TRBJ2-7; D not certain. The CDR3 consists of 13 residues. CDR1 is SGHTA, CDR2 FQGNSA, per germline. Trimming cost V 6 bases and J 3 bases, with 12 bases left between them. CDR3 nucleotide sequence: TGTGCCAGCAGACAAAGACTGGGCTACGAGCAGTACTTC. It encodes CASRQRLGYEQYF.

The DNA of the CDR3 is TGTGCCAGCAGCTTAGCTTCGGGGATGGAGACCCAGTACTTC. Its protein product is CASSLASGMETQYF. V usage is TRBV7-2 and J usage is TRBJ2-5, with D possibly matching TRBD2 (5 bases). The CDR3 sequence is 14 residues long. Germline loops: CDR1 SGHTA, CDR2 FQGNSA. V dropped 0 bases and J dropped 5 bases, with 10 bases sitting between them.

This chain uses TRBV25-1 with TRBJ1-3; 9 bases map to TRBD1. Germline V gene data show CDR1 as MGHDK and CDR2 as SYGVNS. CDR3 length: 16 residues. The trim removed 1 base at V and 2 bases at J, leaving 3 bases unmatched. The CDR3 DNA is TGTGCCAGCAGTGAATTTCGGACAGGGGCTGGAAACACCATATATTTT. Its protein is CASSEFRTGAGNTIYF.